This is a list of T cell receptor beta chains from one sample in a study of type 1 regulatory T cells. The antigens for these receptors are not known. A single record per CDR3 protein comes from TCRdb applying MiXCR to the reads. Of roughly 21,000 distinct CDR3 sequences listed, more than 45% are singletons. Sequencing input: cultured T cells, either the whole culture or a sorted T cell fraction (not recorded which). All receptors derive from a human donor in good health. Each CDR3 is given with its conserved first and last residue. The D gene is left open where the match is weak. Size is stated for part of the rows, as once, few or many counts, or as a class when the clone is expanded.

d_call j_call v_call clone_size cdr3_length cdr3_nt cdr3_aa
- TRBJ1-6 TRBV18 - 16 TGTGCCAGCTCACGGGTCGTGGCGAGCTATAATTCACCCCTCCACTTT CASSRVVASYNSPLHF
- TRBJ1-2 TRBV12-3/TRBV12-4 medium-sized 13 TGTGCCAGCAGTTTACTGGGCCGTTTTGGCTACACCTTC CASSLLGRFGYTF
- TRBJ2-2 TRBV19 medium-sized 14 TGTGCCACATCGTACTCCCCAAACACCGGGGAGCTGTTTTTT CATSYSPNTGELFF
- TRBJ1-4 TRBV7-2 - 15 TGTGCCAGCAGCCTCCAGGACGGGCAGCATGAAAAACTGTTTTTT CASSLQDGQHEKLFF
- TRBJ1-2 TRBV7-9 few 13 TGTGCCAGCAGCTTAGTTTCATCGTATGGCTACACCTTC CASSLVSSYGYTF
TRBD2 TRBJ2-5 TRBV20-1 few 16 TGCAGTGCTACCTCATCACTAGCGGGGGGGGAAGAGACCCAGTACTTC CSATSSLAGGEETQYF
TRBD1 TRBJ2-5 TRBV5-6 - 13 TGTGACAGCAGTGACAGGGTCCAAGAGACCCAGTACTTC CDSSDRVQETQYF
TRBD2 TRBJ2-1 TRBV11-2 - 19 TGTGCCAGCAGCTTAATAGGGAGGGGACTAGCGGGGGAATACAATGAGCAGTTCTTC CASSLIGRGLAGEYNEQFF
TRBD2 TRBJ2-1 TRBV4-3 few 15 TGCGCCAGCAGCCAAGGCGGGGGAACCTACAATGAGCAGTTCTTC CASSQGGGTYNEQFF
- TRBJ1-2 TRBV5-1 - 12 TGCGCCAGCAGAACAGAAAACTATGGCTACACCTTC CASRTENYGYTF
- TRBJ2-4 TRBV3-1 many 16 TGTGCCAGCAGCCTGGGGCCCGCCGTGGCCAAAAACATTCAGTACTTC CASSLGPAVAKNIQYF
- TRBJ1-2 TRBV11-2 - 15 TGTGCCAGCAGCTTAGTTCCGGGGGCAGGGTTTGGCTACACCTTC CASSLVPGAGFGYTF
- TRBJ2-7 TRBV7-9 many 14 TGTGCCAGCAGCTTAGCCATGGGGGTCTACGAGCAGTACTTC CASSLAMGVYEQYF
- TRBJ2-4 TRBV6-5 many 13 TGTGCCACCGCCTCAGGGGCCAAAAACATTCAGTACTTC CATASGAKNIQYF
TRBD2 TRBJ2-3 TRBV5-1 medium-sized 15 TGCGCCAGCAGCCCAGCTAGCGGTCTGGGAGATACGCAGTATTTT CASSPASGLGDTQYF
- TRBJ1-6 TRBV18 few 16 TGTGCCAGCTCACAGGCCAGGGGCACCTATAATTCACCCCTCCACTTT CASSQARGTYNSPLHF
- TRBJ2-2 TRBV7-2 - 15 TGTGCCAGCAGCCTATCTACTACAGACACCGGGGAGCTGTTTTTT CASSLSTTDTGELFF
- TRBJ2-7 TRBV18 medium-sized 13 TGTGCCAGCTCACCACCTTCCAAGAGCGAGCAGTACTTC CASSPPSKSEQYF
- TRBJ2-4 TRBV27 - 14 TGTGCCAGCAGTTTATCGGGACTGGAAAACATTCAGTACTTC CASSLSGLENIQYF
- TRBJ2-6 TRBV5-1 - 16 TGCGCCAGCAGCTTGGGACGAGCGTCTGGGGCCAACGTCCTGACTTTC CASSLGRASGANVLTF
- TRBJ2-3 TRBV9 - 16 TGTGCCAGCAGCGTAGGGGTAGCTCCACCCACAGATACGCAGTATTTT CASSVGVAPPTDTQYF
- TRBJ1-1 TRBV3-1 medium-sized 15 TGTGCCAGCAGCCAAGGAAAGAACATGAACACTGAAGCTTTCTTT CASSQGKNMNTEAFF
- TRBJ1-1 TRBV7-2 many 15 TGTGCCAGCAGTCAAGAACCCGGGGCGAACACTGAAGCTTTCTTT CASSQEPGANTEAFF
- TRBJ1-2 TRBV5-1 - 14 TGCGCCAGCGTCGACCCTGGCTGGAGCTATGGCTACACCTTC CASVDPGWSYGYTF
- TRBJ1-1 TRBV7-9 - 16 TGTGCCAGCAGCTTAGCCCGTAGGCAACTGAACACTGAAGCTTTCTTT CASSLARRQLNTEAFF
- TRBJ2-7 TRBV10-3 few 12 TGTGCCATCGGGGATGTTTCCTACGAGCAGTACTTC CAIGDVSYEQYF
TRBD1 TRBJ1-6 TRBV28 - 15 TGTGCCAGCACCCCCCCGACAGGGGACAATTCACCCCTCCACTTT CASTPPTGDNSPLHF
- TRBJ1-1 TRBV5-1 many 15 TGCGCCAGCAGCTCCCTGACACGCCCGGGGGCTGAAGCTTTCTTT CASSSLTRPGAEAFF
TRBD1 TRBJ1-1 TRBV6-5 many 14 TGTGCCAGCAGAAGGGACAGCATGAACACTGAAGCTTTCTTT CASRRDSMNTEAFF
- TRBJ2-6 TRBV11-3 - 16 TGTGCCAGCAGCTTTTTTAAGGGTGCTGGGGCCAACGTCCTGACTTTC CASSFFKGAGANVLTF
- TRBJ2-1 TRBV27 few 13 TGTGCCAGCAGTCTCGGGGGTTACAATGAGCAGTTCTTC CASSLGGYNEQFF
TRBD2 TRBJ2-1 TRBV7-2 - 18 TGTGCCAGCAGCTTATCAGGGGCAGCGGGGGGGCAGTACAATGAGCAGTTCTTC CASSLSGAAGGQYNEQFF
- TRBJ2-2 TRBV7-6 medium-sized 15 TGTGCCAGCAGCTCGGGACAAGCGAACACCGGGGAGCTGTTTTTT CASSSGQANTGELFF
- TRBJ2-7 TRBV10-3 few 11 TGTGCCATCAGGGACTCCTACGAGCAGTACTTC CAIRDSYEQYF
- TRBJ2-3 TRBV12-3/TRBV12-4 once 12 TGTGCCAGGAGTCCCTGGCTGGATACGCAGTATTTT CARSPWLDTQYF
- TRBJ2-3 TRBV5-1 medium-sized 15 TGCGCCAGCAGCCTCCTGGACCCCGCCACAGATACGCAGTATTTT CASSLLDPATDTQYF
- TRBJ1-5 TRBV20-1 - 16 TGCAGTGCTAGAGACCAAAGACAGCCTAGCAATCAGCCCCAGCATTTT CSARDQRQPSNQPQHF
TRBD1 TRBJ1-2 TRBV20-1 many 14 TGCAGTGCTAGAGGGGCCGGGACAGGGCTTGGCTACACCTTC CSARGAGTGLGYTF
TRBD2 TRBJ2-3 TRBV7-9 - 16 TGTGCCAGCAGTCTCATTAGCGGGGGGAGCACAGATACGCAGTATTTT CASSLISGGSTDTQYF
- TRBJ1-3 TRBV24-1 medium-sized 14 TGTGCCACCAGTGATCCGGGGACAGGAAACACCATATATTTT CATSDPGTGNTIYF
- TRBJ2-7 TRBV7-2 medium-sized 12 TGTGCCAGCAGCTTACTGGGTAGCTCCGCATTATTC CASSLLGSSALF
TRBD1 TRBJ2-2 TRBV12-3/TRBV12-4 - 15 TGTGCCAGCAGTCCCCGACAGGGTAACACCGGGGAGCTGTTTTTT CASSPRQGNTGELFF